This T cell receptor beta chain derives from a study of blood T cells in healthy people across ages. Study-wide points: What prevented conclusive comparison of naive and antigen-experienced cells was that PBMCs were unsorted. More naive CD4+ cells and higher diversity were found in long-lived than in aged donors.

V was cut by 7 bases and J by 4 bases, with 14 bases left in between. The CDR3 is made up of 14 amino acids. The germline V gene has CDR1 MDHEN and CDR2 SYDVKM. The authors ran a second PCR of about 7 to 12 cycles using a sample-barcoded 5' primer and a J-beta primer mix. At least 2.5 million CDR3-containing paired-end reads were obtained per sample. TCRdb re-called the 5' RACE reads through MiXCR, storing one row per CDR3 protein. The sample includes some 1.5 million distinct CDR3 sequences, over 25% of them seen just once. As concerns this clonotype: The antigen is not known.

Aged roughly 6 to 90, donors were systemically healthy Caucasians from Russia. The chain combines TRBV28 with TRBJ2-4, with D perhaps given as TRBD1 or TRBD2 (5 bases each). Sequences were obtained from blood. This sequence originates from a woman aged 25 to 45 in good health. The CDR3 sequence: CASNNPGSKNIQYF. CDR3 in DNA: TGTGCCAGCAATAATCCAGGGAGTAAAAACATTCAGTACTTC.